This T cell receptor beta chain emerged from a study of cytomegalovirus exposure and HLA in healthy donors. Study-level background: The early release's HLA-typed donors yielded approximately 82 million unique TCRs. Study-level points and caveats: HLA-A and HLA-B allele assignments for most subjects were reportedly predicted accurately using TCR beta sequences. An analysis done earlier found most TCR beta V segments productive about 87% or about 30% of the time.

The primer mix had 60 Vbeta and 13 Jbeta primers. Sequencing used immunoSEQ multiplex PCR; TCRdb keeps in-frame clones, though not all of them. The table shows more than 140,000 clones, with over 75% occurring only once. As concerns this clone: No antigen is known for it. This CDR3 is also generated by other DNA sequences in the sample.

Everyone who donated was a healthy bone marrow donor. Sample: PBMCs. This TCR was sampled from a male donor in good health and CMV-seronegative.

The CDR3 DNA reads as TGTGCCAGCAGCGTGACTAGCGGGAGTTACAATGAGCAGTTCTTC. Translating gives CASSVTSGSYNEQFF. The chain joins TRBV9 to TRBJ2-1; TRBD2 matches at 12 bases. Germline V gives CDR1 SGDLS, CDR2 YYNGEE. This CDR3 has 15 residues. V trimming: 2 bases; J trimming: 4 bases; junction bases outside the gene matches: 1.